These 10 T cell receptor beta chains share one sample of origin, sequenced in a study of neurological immune-mediated disorders. TCRdb called the 5' RACE reads again in MiXCR, with one record for every CDR3 protein. Among some 87,000 distinct CDR3 sequences listed, 5.5% to 6.5% were seen once. Time point in this sample: longitudinal time-point 2. Material for sequencing was PBMCs. Receptors were obtained from a woman aged 55 to 70 with multiple sclerosis.

This clonotype was counted many times. This rearrangement joins TRBV15 to TRBJ1-5; 9 nucleotides line up with TRBD1. Germline V lookup: CDR1 LNHNV, CDR2 YYDKDF (reference sequence). V was pared by 2 bases and J by 4 bases, with 6 bases of the junction left unmatched. The CDR3 has 16 amino acids. DNA for the CDR3: TGTGCCACCAGCAGACCGGGACAGGGCGGAAATCAGCCCCAGCATTTT. It yields the protein CATSRPGQGGNQPQHF.

The chain uses TRBV7-9 and TRBJ2-2; TRBD1 agrees at 7 bases. The germline gives CDR1 SEHNR, CDR2 FQNEAQ (reference sequence). The V and J ends lost 6 bases and 6 bases, in that order; junction bases with no gene match: 4. The length of the CDR3 is 13 residues. The CDR3 region is CASRQTGPGELFF. CDR3 bases: TGTGCCAGCAGACAGACAGGGCCCGGGGAGCTGTTTTTT.

In this sample, this clonotype turned up many times. The J gene is TRBJ2-1, the V gene TRBV20-1; 14 bases fit TRBD2. The V and J ends lost 3 bases and 4 bases, in that order; junction bases with no gene match: 5. CDR1 is DFQATT, CDR2 SNEGSKA, per germline (reference sequence). The CDR3 has 16 residues. The CDR3 loop is CSASGTSGGRYNEQFF. CDR3 bases: TGCAGTGCTAGCGGGACTAGCGGGGGACGGTACAATGAGCAGTTCTTC.

This clonotype was counted ten times or more. V usage is TRBV5-1 and J usage is TRBJ1-2; 8 bases are a match to TRBD1. With V trimmed by 4 bases and J by 3 bases, 2 bases remained unmatched. CDR3 length: 13 amino acids. The germline V gene encodes CDR1 SGHRS and CDR2 YFSETQ. CDR3 protein: CASSTGQDYGYTF. The CDR3 DNA is TGCGCCAGCAGCACGGGACAGGACTATGGCTACACCTTC.

This clonotype showed up many times. J is TRBJ1-5 and V is TRBV12-3 or TRBV12-4; D is undetermined. Trimming removed 6 bases at V and 7 bases at J, with 10 bases between. The CDR3 covers 12 residues. The CDR3 bases are TGTGCCAGCAGCCCCATCGGGCAGCCCCAGCATTTT. Its protein is CASSPIGQPQHF.

The chain joins TRBV12-3 or TRBV12-4 to TRBJ2-5, with D possibly being TRBD2 (5 bases). CDR3 length equals 16 residues. V lost 1 base to trimming and J lost 5 bases, with 17 bases between them. The CDR3 DNA is TGTGCCAGCAGTTTAGGGACCGCTAGCTTGACGGAGACCCAGTACTTC. It translates to CASSLGTASLTETQYF.

This clonotype was seen a few times. The chain uses TRBV2 and TRBJ2-3; D might be TRBD1 (6 bases). Trimming took off 7 bases at V and 5 bases at J, with 19 bases between the two ends. The germline V gene encodes CDR1 SNHLY and CDR2 FYNNEI. The CDR3 spans 15 residues. CDR3 region: CASTEGGTRGDTQYF. CDR3 DNA sequence: TGTGCCAGCACCGAAGGGGGAACTAGGGGAGATACGCAGTATTTT.

In this sample, this clonotype turned up many times. V gene TRBV5-5 combines with J gene TRBJ1-5; 8 nucleotides agree with TRBD1. Germline V lookup: CDR1 SGHKS, CDR2 YYEKEE (reference sequence). The CDR3 contains 15 residues. The trim removed 3 bases at V and 7 bases at J, leaving 9 bases unmatched. The CDR3 coding sequence is TGTGCCAGCAGCTCGGACAGGGCTGGGGGCCAGCCCCAGCATTTT. Amino acid sequence: CASSSDRAGGQPQHF.

This clonotype has at least ten counts. The chain uses TRBV7-7 and TRBJ2-3; 12 nucleotides align to TRBD2. The germline CDR1 and CDR2 sequences are SSHAT and FNYEAQ (reference sequence). This CDR3 has 18 amino acids. Trimming cost V 1 base and J 4 bases; bases outside gene matches: 9. In DNA form, the CDR3 reads TGTGCCAGCAGCTTAGGTCCTAGCGGGGGGGCCGGGTCAGATACGCAGTATTTT. The encoded protein is CASSLGPSGGAGSDTQYF.

This clonotype was picked up a small number of times. CDR3 sequence (DNA): TGTGCCAGCAGTTATCTAGCGGGGGGGAGAGCAGATACGCAGTATTTT. Translation: CASSYLAGGRADTQYF. J is TRBJ2-3 and V is TRBV12-3 or TRBV12-4, with TRBD2 matching over 12 bases. This CDR3 has 16 residues. With V trimmed by 4 bases and J by 4 bases, 6 bases remained unmatched.